Following are 7 T cell receptor beta chains from one sample sequenced in a study of beta chain features in type 1 diabetes. Expressed TCRB transcripts were sequenced after all isolated RNA was converted to cDNA. The method was immunoSEQ multiplex PCR; TCRdb's version includes in-frame clones alone and lacks a portion of them. This table holds 400,000 to 500,000 clones, approximately 13% found once. Sequencing was performed on naive CD4+ T cells from blood. These receptors were obtained from a man aged 30-40 years in good health.

In its sample, this clone was seen a few times. The V and J genes are TRBV9 and TRBJ2-5, with D tentatively TRBD1 (6 bases). The V end lost 4 bases, the J end lost 5 bases, and 12 bases lay between the germline ends. This CDR3 has 13 residues. The V gene's germline CDR1 is SGDLS and CDR2 YYNGEE. The CDR3 coding sequence is TGTGCCAGCAGCCCAGGGGTTGAGGAGACCCAGTACTTC. Amino acid sequence: CASSPGVEETQYF. Based on the CDR3 plus reference TRBV9 and TRBJ2-5, the full variable domain is DSGVTQTPKHLITATGQRVTLRCSPRSGDLSVYWYQQSLDQGLQFLIQYYNGEERAKGNILERFSAQQFPDLHSELNLSSLELGDSALYFCASSPGVEETQYFGPGTRLLVL.

This chain links TRBV18 with TRBJ2-4, with D perhaps matching TRBD1 (5 bases). V was shortened by 6 bases and J by 0 bases, with 9 bases between the two germline ends. There are 14 residues in the CDR3. Germline V CDR1 and CDR2: KGHSH, LQKENI. CDR3 DNA sequence: TGTGCCAGCTCGCCGACAGTAGCCAAAAACATTCAGTACTTC. This codes for CASSPTVAKNIQYF.

This chain uses TRBV30 with TRBJ2-7, with 11 bases that match TRBD2. The CDR3 length is 15 residues. V gave up 2 bases and J gave up 3 bases; unmatched junction bases: 6. Germline CDR1 GTSNPN, CDR2 SVGIG (reference sequence). The CDR3 DNA reads TGTGCCTGGAGTCCAACTAGCGGGAGAAACTACGAGCAGTACGTC. It is translated as CAWSPTSGRNYEQYV.

This clone was recorded at least ten times. The rearrangement links TRBV6-5 to TRBJ2-7; 10 bases are a match to TRBD1. Unmatched junction bases numbered 6, after V lost 0 bases and J lost 7 bases. From germline, CDR1 is MNHEY and CDR2 SVGAGI. The CDR3 totals 15 residues. In DNA, the CDR3 is TGTGCCAGCAGTTACTCACCGGGACAGGGGATGGAGCAGTACTTC. It specifies CASSYSPGQGMEQYF.

The chain employs TRBV18 and TRBJ2-5; no firm D call. The ends were cut back, 3 bases at V and 0 bases at J, with 14 bases in the middle. Germline V gene data show CDR1 as KGHSH and CDR2 as LQKENI. The CDR3 is 16 residues long. Here the CDR3 DNA reads TGTGCCAGCTCACCTAGTGGAGCACGGTACCAAGAGACCCAGTACTTC. This codes for CASSPSGARYQETQYF.

The chain links TRBV5-1 to TRBJ1-6, with 7 bases identical to TRBD1. Germline V gene lookup returns CDR1 SGHRS and CDR2 YFSETQ. Trimming cost V 1 base and J 7 bases; bases outside gene matches: 5. This CDR3 is 15 amino acids long. CDR3 sequence reads: CASSLLGQTNSPLHF. The CDR3 DNA sequence: TGCGCCAGCAGCTTGTTGGGACAGACAAATTCACCCCTCCACTTT.

The V call is TRBV25-1, the J call TRBJ2-7, with 11 bases aligning to TRBD1. J lost 3 bases, V lost 8 bases, and 3 bases had no gene match. This CDR3 has 13 amino acids. The germline gives CDR1 MGHDK, CDR2 SYGVNS. The CDR3 DNA reads as TGTGCCAGCTCCGGGACAGGGGGCTACGAGCAGTACTTC. Protein: CASSGTGGYEQYF.